This TCR beta chain comes out of a study of human T cells and chemical hapten exposure. Individual cDNA molecules received unique molecular identifiers in the library. In TCRdb, the RACE reads were re-called with MiXCR into one record per CDR3 protein. In the table there are around 340,000 distinct CDR3 sequences, around 6.9% of which are singletons. The sample's time point: patch test 1, 2 weeks after DPC sensitization. The sample's treatment: therapeutic diphenylcyclopropenone sensitization with weekly scalp DPC. Participating donors were patients with alopecia, aged 18 to 70 years, considered appropriate candidates for DPC. This clonotype came up many times. Germline CDR1 is ENHRY and CDR2 is SYGVKD. The CDR3 loop spans 13 amino acids. V lost 0 bases to trimming and J lost 6 bases, with 9 bases between them.

This TCR came from a woman between 18 and 29 years old with alopecia areata. Some clones in this sample may be carry-over from other donors' samples. The chain employs TRBV10-3 and TRBJ2-7; D is uncertain. Here the sequenced sample was whole blood, taken in connection with sensitization to the hapten diphenylcyclopropenone (DPC). The CDR3 DNA sequence: TGTGCCATCAGTGAGTCGCTGTCCATCGAGCAGTACTTC. Its protein product is CAISESLSIEQYF.